This T cell receptor beta chain comes out of a study of siplizumab effects on memory and regulatory T cells. In the mixed lymphocyte reaction, cells were cocultured for six to seven days at 37°C. Assaying covered roughly 100,000 TCR templates per sample. The data were produced by immunoSEQ multiplex PCR, yet TCRdb's version contains in-frame clones alone and is incomplete. The table lists around 20,000 clones, over 45% of them singletons. Trimming took 9 bases from V and 5 from J; bases not matched to a gene: 9. Germline V gene sequence: CDR1 MDHEN, CDR2 SYDVKM. This CDR3 is 14 amino acids long. This clone was seen many times. No antigen is known for it.

The V call is TRBV28, the J call TRBJ2-2; 7 positions agree with TRBD1. This clonotype was obtained from a human donor in good health; the cells came from an allogeneic mixed lymphocyte reaction. What was sequenced was CFSE-low (dividing) CD4+ T cells sorted from an allogeneic mixed lymphocyte reaction. CDR3 residues: CASYPGQRTGELFF. The CDR3 bases are TGTGCCAGTTACCCGGGACAGCGGACCGGGGAGCTGTTTTTT.